The 9 T cell receptor beta chains below were found in one sample sequenced in a study of shared clonotypes between healthy human individuals (dated by TCRdb to 2020 to 2022). The protocol used for the library was the immunoSEQ multiplex PCR assay. Entries here come from immuneACCESS through TCRdb and include only in-frame sequences with V and J called. Some clones fail to appear in such tables; in the studies checked, an unresolved V gene covers under half of the shortfall, and the cause of the remainder is unknown. The sample includes fewer than 1.6 million clones, with approximately 98.5% observed a single time. The ten largest clones represent approximately 0.4% of the sample. Material for sequencing was naive CD4+ T cells sorted from blood. In light of the paper, this sample's cell subset or site label describes: CD45RA+ positively selected. The receptors shown here come from a man aged 25-45 years in good health.

This chain joins TRBV5-1 and TRBJ1-1, with D tentatively TRBD1 (6 bases). This CDR3 region has 15 residues. Looked up from germline, CDR1 is SGHRS and CDR2 is YFSETQ. V dropped 4 bases and J dropped 5 bases, with 18 bases sitting between them. The CDR3, as DNA: TGCGCCAGCAGCCCCATTGTGACAGGCCCAACTGAAGCTTTCTTT. Protein: CASSPIVTGPTEAFF. The whole variable domain, filled in from reference TRBV5-1 and TRBJ1-1, reads KAGVTQTPRYLIKTRGQQVTLSCSPISGHRSVSWYQQTPGQGLQFLFEYFSETQRNKGNFPGRFSGRQFSNSRSEMNVSTLELGDSALYLCASSPIVTGPTEAFFGQGTRLTVV.

V and J are TRBV9 and TRBJ2-5, with D maybe TRBD1 (5 bases). The germline V gene encodes CDR1 SGDLS and CDR2 YYNGEE. This CDR3 region has 15 residues. V dropped 2 bases and J dropped 5 bases, with 16 bases sitting between them. CDR3 sequence (DNA): TGTGCCAGCAGCGTCTCTCTCCCAGGGCGTGAGACCCAGTACTTC. This codes for CASSVSLPGRETQYF.

The chain has TRBV7-8 and TRBJ2-3; D ambiguous. Looked up from germline, CDR1 is SGHVS and CDR2 is FQNEAQ. The CDR3 is 15 residues long. V was clipped by 4 bases and J by 4 bases, with 15 bases between them. CDR3 loop: CASSYDPLIADTQYF. In DNA, the CDR3 is TGTGCCAGCAGCTACGACCCTCTCATAGCAGATACGCAGTATTTT. Full variable domain (rest looked up from reference TRBV7-8 and TRBJ2-3): GAGVSQSPRYKVAKRGQDVALRCDPISGHVSLFWYQQALGQGPEFLTYFQNEAQLDKSGLPSDRFFAERPEGSVSTLKIQRTQQEDSAVYLCASSYDPLIADTQYFGPGTRLTVL.

The chain has TRBV6-1 and TRBJ1-1; D is unresolved. There are 12 residues in the CDR3. Trimming pared 3 bases from V and 6 bases from J, leaving 8 bases between. Germline CDR1 and CDR2: MNHNS and SASEGT. CDR3 sequence reads: CASSDGEAEAFF. In DNA form, the CDR3 reads TGTGCCAGCAGTGACGGAGAGGCTGAAGCTTTCTTT.

CDR3 bases: TGTGCCTGGAGTCGGACAGGGGTAGGAAACACCATATATTTT. It is translated as CAWSRTGVGNTIYF. The chain is built from TRBV30 and TRBJ1-3; TRBD1 aligns across 9 bases. There are 14 residues in the CDR3. Trimming cost V 2 bases and J 4 bases; bases outside gene matches: 3. Germline CDR1 is GTSNPN and CDR2 is SVGIG (reference sequence).

The gene calls are TRBV5-4 and TRBJ2-1; 7 nucleotides match TRBD2. Trimming cost V 4 bases and J 5 bases; bases outside gene matches: 9. The CDR3 loop spans 15 amino acids. CDR1 and CDR2 (germline): SGHNT, YYREEE (reference sequence). CDR3 amino acids: CASSPGLSINNEQFF. The CDR3 DNA reads TGTGCCAGCAGCCCGGGACTAAGTATTAACAATGAGCAGTTCTTC.

The genes are TRBV6-6 and TRBJ2-7, with a possible D match to TRBD1 (6 bases). Germline V gene sequence: CDR1 MNHNY, CDR2 SVGAGI (reference sequence). The CDR3 is made up of 12 amino acids. Trimming took off 8 bases at V and 0 bases at J, with 8 bases between the two ends. CDR3 loop: CASEDSSYEQYF. The CDR3 DNA follows: TGTGCCAGCGAGGACAGCTCCTACGAGCAGTACTTC.

The chain recombines TRBV2 with TRBJ1-1; D unresolved. Trimming stripped 2 bases from V and 0 bases from J, with 7 bases between. Per germline, CDR1 SNHLY and CDR2 FYNNEI. This CDR3 comprises 14 residues. CDR3 in DNA: TGTGCCAGCAGTGAACCAGGTTTGAACACTGAAGCTTTCTTT. It specifies CASSEPGLNTEAFF.

Note on this clone: Distinct nucleotide sequences in the sample also encode this CDR3. The CDR3 is CASTLGTGELFF. CDR3 nucleotide sequence: TGTGCCAGCACACTTGGCACCGGGGAGCTGTTTTTT. This chain connects TRBV28 to TRBJ2-2; D is unclear. The V gene's germline CDR1 is MDHEN and CDR2 SYDVKM. Trimming removed 7 bases at V and 4 bases at J, with 7 bases between. The CDR3 contains 12 residues.